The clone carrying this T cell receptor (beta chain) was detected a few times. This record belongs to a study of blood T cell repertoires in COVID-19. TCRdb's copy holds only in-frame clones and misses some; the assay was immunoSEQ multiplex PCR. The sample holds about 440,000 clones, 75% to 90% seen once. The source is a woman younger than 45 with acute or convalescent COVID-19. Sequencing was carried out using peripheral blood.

The CDR3 region is CASSEPGGTQYF. CDR3 nucleotide sequence: TGCGCCAGCAGTGAGCCGGGGGGGACGCAGTATTTT. The chain uses TRBV10-2 and TRBJ2-3; 8 bases are a match to TRBD2. This CDR3 has 12 amino acids. Trimming took 2 bases from V and 9 from J; bases not matched to a gene: 1. The germline V gene encodes CDR1 WSHSY and CDR2 SAAADI.